This TCR beta chain is drawn from a study of vaccination effects on CD4 cells after COVID-19. Overall study context: Post-vaccine draws lagged the second dose by a median of 72 days. General study findings and limits: Infection- and vaccine-induced clones contracted markedly late after vaccination.

This clone has more than one count but fewer than ten. Its antigen is unknown. Within the ViraFEST assay, antigen-specific CD4+ T cells underwent expansion with viral peptide pools prior to sequencing. CD4+ T cell isolation took place after approximately 11 days of culture. As their vaccination, participants received two doses of either BNT162b2 or mRNA-1273. Around 2.2 million PBMC were seeded per well and grown in the presence of around 10 IU/ml IL-2 and approximately 11 ug/ml peptides. On day 3 and again on day 7, half the medium was replaced with IL-2 medium. The CDR3 spans 15 residues. Germline CDR1 and CDR2: SGHAT and FQNNGV. V lost 4 bases to trimming and J lost 3 bases, with 15 bases between them. Clones were read by immunoSEQ multiplex PCR, and TCRdb kept only the in-frame ones, dropping some. The repertoire consists of 9,500 to 15,000 clones, with more than 70% occurring once and the leading ten covering 7.5% to 9.5%.

The chain uses TRBV11-2 and TRBJ1-1; D perhaps matches TRBD1 (6 bases). The sample here was CD4+ T cells from PBMCs cultured with SARS-CoV-2 spike peptides, taken after COVID-19 vaccination. This receptor was taken from a human donor who received a COVID-19 vaccine. The CDR3 protein is CASSSTQGGDTEAFF. The CDR3 DNA is TGTGCCAGCAGCTCTACACAGGGAGGGGACACTGAAGCTTTCTTT. The variable domain in full, completed from reference TRBV11-2 and TRBJ1-1, reads EAGVAQSPRYKIIEKRQSVAFWCNPISGHATLYWYQQILGQGPKLLIQFQNNGVVDDSQLPKDRFSAERLKGVDSTLKIQPAKLEDSAVYLCASSSTQGGDTEAFFGQGTRLTVV.